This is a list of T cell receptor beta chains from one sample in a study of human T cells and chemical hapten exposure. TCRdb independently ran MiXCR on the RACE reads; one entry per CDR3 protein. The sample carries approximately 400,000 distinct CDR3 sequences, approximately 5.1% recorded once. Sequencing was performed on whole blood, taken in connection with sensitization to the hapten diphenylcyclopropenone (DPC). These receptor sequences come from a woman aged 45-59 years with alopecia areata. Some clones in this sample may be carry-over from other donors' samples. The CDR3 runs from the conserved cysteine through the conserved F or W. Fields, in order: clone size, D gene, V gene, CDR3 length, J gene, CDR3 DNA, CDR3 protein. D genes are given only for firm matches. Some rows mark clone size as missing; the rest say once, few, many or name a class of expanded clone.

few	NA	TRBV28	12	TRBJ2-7	TGTGCCAGCAGTTTCGTAGGCCTCGAGCAGTACTTC	CASSFVGLEQYF
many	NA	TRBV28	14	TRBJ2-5	TGTGCCAGCAGTCCGCGTTTTAGCGGAGAGACCCAGTACTTC	CASSPRFSGETQYF
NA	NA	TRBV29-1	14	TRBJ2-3	TGCAGCGTTGAAGTCCAAAGGGGAACAGATACGCAGTATTTT	CSVEVQRGTDTQYF
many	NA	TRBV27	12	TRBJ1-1	TGTGCCATCCCTGAGGGATTTACTGAAGCTTTCTTT	CAIPEGFTEAFF
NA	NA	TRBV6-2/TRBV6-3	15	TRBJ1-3	TGTGCCAGCAGTCCGCAGTTGGGTCCCGGAAACACCATATATTTT	CASSPQLGPGNTIYF
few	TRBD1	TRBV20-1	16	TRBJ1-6	TGCAGTGCTAGAAAGACAGGGAGCTCCTATAATTCACCCCTCCACTTT	CSARKTGSSYNSPLHF
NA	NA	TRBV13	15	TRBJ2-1	TGTGCCAGCAGCTTTGATGGAGACTCCTACAATGAGCAGTTCTTC	CASSFDGDSYNEQFF
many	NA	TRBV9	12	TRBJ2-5	TGTGCCAGCAGCGACTTCCAGGAGACCCAGTACTTC	CASSDFQETQYF
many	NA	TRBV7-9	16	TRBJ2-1	TGTGCCAGCAGCCCTCCAGGGGTGGTCTCCTACAATGAGCAGTTCTTC	CASSPPGVVSYNEQFF
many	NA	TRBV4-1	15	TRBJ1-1	TGCGCCAGCAGCCAAGAGGCGACGGTGAACACTGAAGCTTTCTTT	CASSQEATVNTEAFF
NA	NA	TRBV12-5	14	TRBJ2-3	TGTGCTAGTGCCCCTGGTTTTAGCACAGATACGCAGTATTTT	CASAPGFSTDTQYF
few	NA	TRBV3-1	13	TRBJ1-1	TGTGCCAGCAGCCAAGAACAGGGCACTGAAGCTTTCTTT	CASSQEQGTEAFF
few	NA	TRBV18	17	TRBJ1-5	TGTGCCAGCTCACCCACCGATGGAACAAGTAGCAATCAGCCCCAGCATTTT	CASSPTDGTSSNQPQHF
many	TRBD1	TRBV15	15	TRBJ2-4	TGTGCCACCAGCAGAGTTCAGGGGGCGACAAACATTCAGTACTTC	CATSRVQGATNIQYF
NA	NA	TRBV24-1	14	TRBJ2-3	TGTGCCACCAGTGACCCAACGGCCCCAGATACGCAGTATTTT	CATSDPTAPDTQYF
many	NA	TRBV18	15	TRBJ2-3	TGTGCCAGCTCACCAGGGGTTACTAACACAGATACGCAGTATTTT	CASSPGVTNTDTQYF
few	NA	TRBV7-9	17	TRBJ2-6	TGTGCCAGCAGCCTACTTGGGCAGTCCTCTGGGGCCAACGTCCTGACTTTC	CASSLLGQSSGANVLTF
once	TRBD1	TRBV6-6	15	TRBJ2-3	TGTGCCAGCAGCCGGCGGGGACAGGGCACAGATACGCAGTATTTT	CASSRRGQGTDTQYF
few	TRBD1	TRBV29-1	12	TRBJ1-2	TGCAGCGGGGGACAGGGGAGTAATGGCTACACCTTC	CSGGQGSNGYTF
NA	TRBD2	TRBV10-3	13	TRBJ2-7	TGTGCCGGCGGGAGGCCGGGGGGGGACGAGCAGTACTTC	CAGGRPGGDEQYF
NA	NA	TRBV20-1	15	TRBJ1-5	TGCAGTGCTAGAGATCCCCTAGGGCAGGGCCAGCCCCAGCATTTT	CSARDPLGQGQPQHF
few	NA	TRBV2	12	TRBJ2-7	TGTGCCAGCAAGGGGGGGTCCTACGAGCAGTACTTC	CASKGGSYEQYF
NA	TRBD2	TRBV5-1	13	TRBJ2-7	TGCGCCAGCAGCTTCCAGGGAGGGCGCGAGCAGTACTTC	CASSFQGGREQYF
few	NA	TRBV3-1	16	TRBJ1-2	TGTGCCAGCAGCCAAGACGACCAGGGGACTAACTATGGCTACACCTTC	CASSQDDQGTNYGYTF
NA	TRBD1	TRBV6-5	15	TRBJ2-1	TGTGCCAGCAGTCAAGACAGGGTCGGTTACAATGAGCAGTTCTTC	CASSQDRVGYNEQFF
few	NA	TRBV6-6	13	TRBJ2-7	TGTGCCAGCAGCCCAACCAGGGTACACGAGCAGTACTTC	CASSPTRVHEQYF
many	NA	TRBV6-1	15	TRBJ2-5	TGTGCCAGCACCTATGAGGGGGGGGCCGGGGAGACCCAGTACTTC	CASTYEGGAGETQYF
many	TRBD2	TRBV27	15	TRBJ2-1	TGTGCCAGCAGTTTCGGGAGGGAGAAGGACAATGAGCAGTTCTTC	CASSFGREKDNEQFF
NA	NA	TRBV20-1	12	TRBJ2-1	TGCAGTGCTAGCATCGACAGGAATGAGCAGTTCTTC	CSASIDRNEQFF
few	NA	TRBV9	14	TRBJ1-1	TGTGCCAGCAGCGGAGGATCGGGACACCCTGAAGCTTTCTTT	CASSGGSGHPEAFF
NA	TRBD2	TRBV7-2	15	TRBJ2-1	TGTGCCAGCAGCTTAAACGGGGGGGCCGGCAATGAGCAGTTCTTC	CASSLNGGAGNEQFF
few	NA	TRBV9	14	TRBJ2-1	TGTGCCAGCAGCGTAGATGCAGCACGGAATGAGCAGTTCTTC	CASSVDAARNEQFF
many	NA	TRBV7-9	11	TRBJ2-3	TGTGCCAGCAGCCCGCCGGATACGCAGTATTTT	CASSPPDTQYF
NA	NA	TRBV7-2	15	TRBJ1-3	TGTGCCAGCAGCTTACTCCGGGGGGCTGGAAACACCATATATTTT	CASSLLRGAGNTIYF
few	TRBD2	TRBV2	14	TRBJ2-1	TGTGCCAGCAGCCCCAGAGCTAGCGGGGGGGCTGGGATCTTC	CASSPRASGGAGIF
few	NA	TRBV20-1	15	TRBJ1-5	TGCAGTGCTAGTAACGGTTTTGGGGGCAATCAGCCCCAGCATTTT	CSASNGFGGNQPQHF
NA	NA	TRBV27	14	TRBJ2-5	TGTGCCAGCAGTTTCTTAAGGGGCCAAGAGACCCAGTACTTC	CASSFLRGQETQYF
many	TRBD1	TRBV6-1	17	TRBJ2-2	TGTGCCAGCAGTGATTCACGACAGGGTGGACACACCGGGGAGCTGTTTTTT	CASSDSRQGGHTGELFF
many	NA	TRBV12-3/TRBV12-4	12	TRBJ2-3	TGTGCCAGCAGTATCATGGCAGATACGCAGTATTTT	CASSIMADTQYF
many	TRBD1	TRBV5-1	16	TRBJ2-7	TGCGCCAGCAGCTTGGACCGTGGGACAGGGGCGCAAGAGCAGTACTTC	CASSLDRGTGAQEQYF
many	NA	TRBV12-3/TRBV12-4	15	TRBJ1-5	TGTGCCAGCAGTCTGACAGTGAATAGCAATCAGCCCCAGCATTTT	CASSLTVNSNQPQHF
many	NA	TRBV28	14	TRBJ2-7	TGTGCCAGCAGTTCCTCCGGGACTGCCTACGAGCAGTACTTC	CASSSSGTAYEQYF
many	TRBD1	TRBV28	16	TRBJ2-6	TGTGCCAGCAATGCAGGGGGCGCTTCTGGGGCCAACGTCCTGACTTTC	CASNAGGASGANVLTF